This T cell receptor (beta chain) was profiled in a study of cytomegalovirus exposure and HLA in healthy donors. The study, taken as a whole, reports: In vitro confirmation showed three CMV-associated chains to be CMV antigen specific. An apparent linkage of common viral pathogens to several of the most significant clusters emerged in a later analysis. By a later analysis, the bulk of CMV-associated TCR beta chains appeared HLA-restricted.

CDR1 is MGHRA and CDR2 is YSYEKL in the germline V gene. The germline V and J ends were trimmed by 0 bases and 1 base, with 9 bases remaining between them. The CDR3 spans 15 residues. PCR primers comprised 60 Vbeta and 13 Jbeta primers. Data came from immunoSEQ multiplex PCR; TCRdb stores just in-frame clones and leaves some out. Of 100,000 to 120,000 clones in the sample, around 80% were seen once. To note about this clone: The antigen is not known.

The chain combines TRBV4-1 with TRBJ1-1, with D possibly TRBD1 on 5 matching bases. Sequenced: PBMCs. The TCR was taken from a man between 18 and 29 years old in good health and CMV-seronegative. The CDR3 here is CASSQESTGNTEAFF. The DNA of the CDR3 is TGCGCCAGCAGCCAAGAATCCACAGGGAACACTGAAGCTTTCTTT.